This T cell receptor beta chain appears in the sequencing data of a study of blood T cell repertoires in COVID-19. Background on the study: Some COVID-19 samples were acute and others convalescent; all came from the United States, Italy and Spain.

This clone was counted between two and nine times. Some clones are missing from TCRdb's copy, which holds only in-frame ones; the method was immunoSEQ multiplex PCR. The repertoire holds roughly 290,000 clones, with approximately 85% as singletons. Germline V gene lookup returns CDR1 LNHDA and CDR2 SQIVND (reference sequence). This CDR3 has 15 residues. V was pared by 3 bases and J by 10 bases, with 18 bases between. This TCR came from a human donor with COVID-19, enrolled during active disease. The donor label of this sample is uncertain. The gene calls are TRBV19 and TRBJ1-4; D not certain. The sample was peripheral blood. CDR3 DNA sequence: TGTGCCAGTAGTATCCCCCGATCCGCGACACGAAAACTGTTTTTT. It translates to CASSIPRSATRKLFF.